In its sample, the clone carrying this T cell receptor beta chain was seen many times. This entry belongs to a study of CD8 T cells in ankylosing spondylitis. TCRdb fed the 5' RACE reads into MiXCR, producing one record per CDR3 protein. The table records 200,000 to 250,000 distinct CDR3 sequences, about 10% of them present only once. Germline CDR1 DFQATT, CDR2 SNEGSKA (reference sequence). This CDR3 is 13 amino acids long. The germline V and J ends were trimmed by 4 bases and 5 bases, with 12 bases remaining between them. The gene calls are TRBV20-1 and TRBJ2-1; D is possibly TRBD2 (5 bases). This TCR derives from a male donor with ankylosing spondylitis or in good health (not recorded which). The specimen sequenced was blood, either unsorted or a sorted T cell fraction (not recorded which). The CDR3 region has the DNA TGCAGTGCTATTTCCCGGGAAGACAATGAGCAGTTCTTC. Translation gives CSAISREDNEQFF.